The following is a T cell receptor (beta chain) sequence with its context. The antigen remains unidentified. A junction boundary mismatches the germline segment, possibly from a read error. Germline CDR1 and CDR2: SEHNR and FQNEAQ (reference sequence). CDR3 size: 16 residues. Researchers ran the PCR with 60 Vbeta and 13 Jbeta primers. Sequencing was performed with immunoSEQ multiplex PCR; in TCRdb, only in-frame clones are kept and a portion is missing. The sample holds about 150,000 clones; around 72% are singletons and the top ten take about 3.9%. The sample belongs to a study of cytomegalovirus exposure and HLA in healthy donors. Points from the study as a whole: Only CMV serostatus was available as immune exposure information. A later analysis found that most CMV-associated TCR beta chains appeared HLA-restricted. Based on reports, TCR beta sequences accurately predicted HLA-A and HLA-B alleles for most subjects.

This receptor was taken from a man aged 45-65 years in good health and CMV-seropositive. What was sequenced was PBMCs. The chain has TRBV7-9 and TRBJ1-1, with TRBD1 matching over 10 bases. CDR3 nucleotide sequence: TGTTCCAGCAGCTTCAGTGGTGTGGACAGGGGGGCAAGAGCTTTCTTT. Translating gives CSSSFSGVDRGARAFF.